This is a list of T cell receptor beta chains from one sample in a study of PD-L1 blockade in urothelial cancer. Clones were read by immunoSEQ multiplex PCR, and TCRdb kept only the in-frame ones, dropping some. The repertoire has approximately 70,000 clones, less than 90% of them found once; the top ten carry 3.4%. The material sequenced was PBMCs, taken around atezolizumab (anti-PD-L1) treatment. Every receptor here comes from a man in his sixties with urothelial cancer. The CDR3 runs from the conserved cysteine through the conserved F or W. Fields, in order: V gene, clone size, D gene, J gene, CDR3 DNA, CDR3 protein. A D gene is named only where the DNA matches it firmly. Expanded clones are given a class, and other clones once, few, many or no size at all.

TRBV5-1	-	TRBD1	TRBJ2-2	TGCGCCAGCACCCCACAGGGGGCGGGCACCGGGGAGCTGTTTTTT	CASTPQGAGTGELFF
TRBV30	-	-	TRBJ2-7	TGTGCCTGGAGTGCAGGGGAAGGGACCTACGAGCAGTACTTC	CAWSAGEGTYEQYF
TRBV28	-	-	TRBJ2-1	TGTGCCAGCTCACTCCAGGGTTACAATGAGCAGTTCTTC	CASSLQGYNEQFF
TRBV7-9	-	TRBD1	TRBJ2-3	TGTGCCAGCAGCTTCGACCGGGACAGGGGGCGAGATACGCAGTATTTT	CASSFDRDRGRDTQYF
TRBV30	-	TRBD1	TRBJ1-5	TGTGCCTGGAGTGAGGACAGGGACTACCAGCCCCAGCATTTT	CAWSEDRDYQPQHF
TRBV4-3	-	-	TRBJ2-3	TGCGCCAGCAGCCAAGTAGCGACTAGCACAGATACGCAGTATTTT	CASSQVATSTDTQYF
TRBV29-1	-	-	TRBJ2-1	TGCAGCGTTGAAGGACGAGGGGGTTACAATGAGCAGTTCTTC	CSVEGRGGYNEQFF
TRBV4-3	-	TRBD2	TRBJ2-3	TGCGCCAGCAGCCAAGGCGGTCTAGCGGGATCTGCGGGCACAGATACGCAGTATTTT	CASSQGGLAGSAGTDTQYF
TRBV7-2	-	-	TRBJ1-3	TGTGCCAGCACCCCAAACACAGGCGGAAACACCATATATTTT	CASTPNTGGNTIYF
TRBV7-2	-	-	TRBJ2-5	TGTGCCAGCAGCTCCTCAGGGGCGCGGGAGACCCAGTACTTC	CASSSSGARETQYF
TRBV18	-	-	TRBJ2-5	TGTGCCAGCTCACCCGTAGGTCCCGGGACACTCGGAGAGACCCAGTACTTC	CASSPVGPGTLGETQYF
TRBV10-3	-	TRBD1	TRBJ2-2	TGTGCCATCAGAAAGACCGGGACAGGGGGGTCCGGGGAGCTGTTTTTT	CAIRKTGTGGSGELFF
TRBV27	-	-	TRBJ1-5	TGTGCCAGCAGTACAGCATATAGCAATCAGCCCCAGCATTTT	CASSTAYSNQPQHF
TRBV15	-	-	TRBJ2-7	TGTGCCACCAGCAGAGTAGGGGGGGTCTCGTACTTC	CATSRVGGVSYF
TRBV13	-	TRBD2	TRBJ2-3	TGTGCCAGCAGCCCCCCGGGGCGGGGGGGCCCTAGCACAGATACGCAGTATTTT	CASSPPGRGGPSTDTQYF
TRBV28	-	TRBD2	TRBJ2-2	TGTGCCAGCACAGGGCTAGCGGAGATCGCGAACACCGGGGAGCTGTTTTTT	CASTGLAEIANTGELFF
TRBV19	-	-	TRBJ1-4	TGTGCCAGTAGTAGAGGGGACATCAGTGAAAAACTGTTTTTT	CASSRGDISEKLFF
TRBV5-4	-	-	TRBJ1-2	TGTGCCAGCGGACCCCACAGGGCCGAGGACTATGGCTACACCTTC	CASGPHRAEDYGYTF
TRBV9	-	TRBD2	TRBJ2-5	TGTGCCAGCAGCGTAGCCGGGGGGGCTGCAGAGACCCAGTACTTC	CASSVAGGAAETQYF
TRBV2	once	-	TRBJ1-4	TGTGCCAGCAGGGGGTCGGGGGCAACTAATGAAAAACTGTTTTTT	CASRGSGATNEKLFF
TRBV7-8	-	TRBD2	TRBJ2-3	TGTGCCAGCAGCTTAAGCGGACTAGCATATGGCACAGATACGCAGTATTTT	CASSLSGLAYGTDTQYF
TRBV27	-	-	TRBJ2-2	TGTGCCAGCCAGACAGCAATACATACGAACACCGGGGAGCTGTTTTTT	CASQTAIHTNTGELFF
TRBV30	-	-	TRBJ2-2	TGTGCCTGGAGTGTATCTCACACCGGGGAGCTGTTTTTT	CAWSVSHTGELFF
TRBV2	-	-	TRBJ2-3	TGTGCCAGCAGCCAAGGTGGAGGTACGCAGTATTTT	CASSQGGGTQYF
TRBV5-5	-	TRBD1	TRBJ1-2	TGTGCCAGCAGCGGAAGTGGGTGGACAGGGAATGGGGTTAACTATGGCTACACCTTC	CASSGSGWTGNGVNYGYTF
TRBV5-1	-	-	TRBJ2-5	TGCGCCAGCAGCTTGGGGGGGACGGAGGGCTCCCAGTACTTC	CASSLGGTEGSQYF
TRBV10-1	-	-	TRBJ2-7	TGCGCCAGCGATTTGGGGACACCCTACGAGCAGTACTTC	CASDLGTPYEQYF
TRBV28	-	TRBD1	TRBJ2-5	TGTGCCAGCAGTTTACCGGGGACAGGGGGTAAAGAGACCCAGTACTTC	CASSLPGTGGKETQYF
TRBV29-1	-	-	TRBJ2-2	TGCAGCGTCCTTAGGTGGGACACCGGGAACACCGGGGAGCTGTTTTTT	CSVLRWDTGNTGELFF
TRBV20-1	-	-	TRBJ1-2	TGCAGTGCTACACAGAACTATGGCTACACCTTC	CSATQNYGYTF
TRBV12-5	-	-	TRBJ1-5	TGTGCTAGTGGTTTGTGGGAGGAACAGCCCCAGCATTTT	CASGLWEEQPQHF
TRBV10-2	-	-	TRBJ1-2	TGCGCCAGCAGTGAGTCAGTTTGGGGGACTGGGAATGGCTACACCTTC	CASSESVWGTGNGYTF
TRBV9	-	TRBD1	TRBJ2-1	TGTGCCAGCAGCGCCGCCGGGACAGGGTTCTACAATGAGCAGTTCTTC	CASSAAGTGFYNEQFF
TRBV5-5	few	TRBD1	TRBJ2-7	TGTGCCAGCAGCTTTCAGGGGGCTCCCCCCTACGAGCAGTACTTC	CASSFQGAPPYEQYF
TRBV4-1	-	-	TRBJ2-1	TGCGCCAGCAGCCATCCTGGACAGCCCTACAATGAGCAGTTCTTC	CASSHPGQPYNEQFF
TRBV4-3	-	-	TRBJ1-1	TGCGCCAGCAGCCGAGAGTACGGGACTGAAGCTTTCTTT	CASSREYGTEAFF
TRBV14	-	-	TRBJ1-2	TGTGCCAGCAGCCAAGAAAGATCAGGATCCTATGGCTACACCTTC	CASSQERSGSYGYTF
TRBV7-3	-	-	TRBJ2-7	TGTGCCAGCAGCGCGGGATTCTCCTACGAGCAGTACTTC	CASSAGFSYEQYF
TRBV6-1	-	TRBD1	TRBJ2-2	TGTGCCAGCAGGGACAGGGGTACCGGGGAGCTGTTTTTT	CASRDRGTGELFF
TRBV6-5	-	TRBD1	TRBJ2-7	TGTGCCAGCAGTTACAGGGACAGGGCTGAGTACGAGCAGTACTTC	CASSYRDRAEYEQYF
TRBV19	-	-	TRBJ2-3	TGTGCCAGTAGGGGGCTGAGCACAGATACGCAGTATTTT	CASRGLSTDTQYF